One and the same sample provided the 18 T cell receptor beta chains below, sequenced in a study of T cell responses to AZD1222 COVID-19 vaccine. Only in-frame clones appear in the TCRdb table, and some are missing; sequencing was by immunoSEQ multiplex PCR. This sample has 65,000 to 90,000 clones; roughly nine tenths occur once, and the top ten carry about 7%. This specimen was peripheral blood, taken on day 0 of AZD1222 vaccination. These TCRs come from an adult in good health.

CDR3: CASSPRGREWGGTDTQYF. The CDR3, as DNA: TGTGCCAGCAGCCCAAGGGGGCGGGAGTGGGGTGGCACAGATACGCAGTATTTT. V and J are TRBV4-2 and TRBJ2-3; D might be TRBD1 or TRBD2, each matching 7 bases. V lost 4 bases to trimming and J lost 1 base, with 21 bases between them. Germline V gives CDR1 LGHNA, CDR2 YNFKEQ. The CDR3 has 18 amino acids.

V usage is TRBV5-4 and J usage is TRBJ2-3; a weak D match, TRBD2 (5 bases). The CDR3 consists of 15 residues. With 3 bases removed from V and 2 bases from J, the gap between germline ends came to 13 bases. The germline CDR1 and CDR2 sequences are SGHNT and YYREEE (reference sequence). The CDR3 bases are TGTGCCAGCAGCTCCTGGGAGAGACACACAGATACGCAGTATTTT. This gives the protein CASSSWERHTDTQYF.

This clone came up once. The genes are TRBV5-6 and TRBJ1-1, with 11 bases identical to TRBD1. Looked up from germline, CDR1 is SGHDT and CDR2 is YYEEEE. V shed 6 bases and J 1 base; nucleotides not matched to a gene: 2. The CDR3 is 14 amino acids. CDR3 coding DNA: TGTGCCAGCACCGGGACAGGGGGGAACACTGAAGCTTTCTTT. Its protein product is CASTGTGGNTEAFF.

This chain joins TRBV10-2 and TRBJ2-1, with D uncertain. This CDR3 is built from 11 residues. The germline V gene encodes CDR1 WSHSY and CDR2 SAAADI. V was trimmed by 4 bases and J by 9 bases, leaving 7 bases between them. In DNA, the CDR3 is TGCGCCAGCAGTGCGGTCCGTGAGCAGTTCTTC. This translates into CASSAVREQFF.

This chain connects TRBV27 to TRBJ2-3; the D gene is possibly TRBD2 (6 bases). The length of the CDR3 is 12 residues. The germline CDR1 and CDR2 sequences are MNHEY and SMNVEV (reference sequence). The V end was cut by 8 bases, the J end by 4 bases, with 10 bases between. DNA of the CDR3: TGTGCCAGCGTGGGAGGTCCAGATACGCAGTATTTT. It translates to CASVGGPDTQYF.

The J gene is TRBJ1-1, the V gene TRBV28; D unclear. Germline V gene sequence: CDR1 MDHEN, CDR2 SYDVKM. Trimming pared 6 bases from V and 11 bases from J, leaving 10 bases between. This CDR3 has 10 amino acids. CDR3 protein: CASRHAKAFF. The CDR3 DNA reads TGTGCCAGCAGACACGCAAAGGCTTTCTTT.

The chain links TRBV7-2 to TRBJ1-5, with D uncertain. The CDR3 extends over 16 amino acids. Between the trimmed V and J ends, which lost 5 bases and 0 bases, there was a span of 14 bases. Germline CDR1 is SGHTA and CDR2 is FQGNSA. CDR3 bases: TGTGCCAGCAGCCCTAGTGGGCGGGATAGCAATCAGCCCCAGCATTTT. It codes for CASSPSGRDSNQPQHF.

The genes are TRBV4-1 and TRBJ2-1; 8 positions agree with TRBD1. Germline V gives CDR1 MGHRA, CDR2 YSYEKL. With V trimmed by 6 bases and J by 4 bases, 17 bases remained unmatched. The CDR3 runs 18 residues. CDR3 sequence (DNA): TGCGCCAGCAGTCTCGAAACGACCCGGCAGGGGGCGTACAATGAGCAGTTCTTC. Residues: CASSLETTRQGAYNEQFF.

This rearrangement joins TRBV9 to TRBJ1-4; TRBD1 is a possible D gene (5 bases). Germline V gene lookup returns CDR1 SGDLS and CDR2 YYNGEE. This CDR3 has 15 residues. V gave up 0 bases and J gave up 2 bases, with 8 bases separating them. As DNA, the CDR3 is TGTGCCAGCAGCGTAGGTACAGGCACTAATGAAAAACTGTTTTTT. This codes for CASSVGTGTNEKLFF.

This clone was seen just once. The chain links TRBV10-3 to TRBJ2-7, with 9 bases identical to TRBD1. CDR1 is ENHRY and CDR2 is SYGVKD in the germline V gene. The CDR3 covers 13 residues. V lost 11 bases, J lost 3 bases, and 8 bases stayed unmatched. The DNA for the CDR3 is TGTGCCGTCGGGAAGGGACAGGGCTACGAGCAGTACTTC. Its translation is CAVGKGQGYEQYF.

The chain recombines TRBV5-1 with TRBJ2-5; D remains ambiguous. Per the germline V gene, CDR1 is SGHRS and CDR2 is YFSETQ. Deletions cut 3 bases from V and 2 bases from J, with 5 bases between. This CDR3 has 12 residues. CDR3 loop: CASSSGQETQYF. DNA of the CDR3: TGCGCCAGCAGCTCGGGTCAAGAGACCCAGTACTTC.

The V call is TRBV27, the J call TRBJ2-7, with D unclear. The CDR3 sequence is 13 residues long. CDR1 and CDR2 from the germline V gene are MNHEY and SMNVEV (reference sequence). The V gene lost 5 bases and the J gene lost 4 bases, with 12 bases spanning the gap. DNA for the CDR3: TGTGCCAGCAGTCTACGGGCGAATTACGAGCAGTACTTC. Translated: CASSLRANYEQYF.

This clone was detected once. The CDR3 sequence is CASSNREAPPYEQYF. For the CDR3, the DNA is TGTGCCAGCAGCAATCGGGAGGCCCCCCCCTACGAGCAGTACTTC. The J gene is TRBJ2-7, the V gene TRBV7-8, with 7 bases that match TRBD2. Looked up from germline, CDR1 is SGHVS and CDR2 is FQNEAQ. Trimming removed 5 bases from V and 2 bases from J; junction bases left unmatched: 9. This CDR3 region has 15 residues.

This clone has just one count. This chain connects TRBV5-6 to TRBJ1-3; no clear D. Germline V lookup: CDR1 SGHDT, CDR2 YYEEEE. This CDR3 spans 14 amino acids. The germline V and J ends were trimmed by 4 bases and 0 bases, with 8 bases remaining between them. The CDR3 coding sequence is TGTGCCAGCAGCAACGCCCTCTCTGGAAACACCATATATTTT. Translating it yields CASSNALSGNTIYF.

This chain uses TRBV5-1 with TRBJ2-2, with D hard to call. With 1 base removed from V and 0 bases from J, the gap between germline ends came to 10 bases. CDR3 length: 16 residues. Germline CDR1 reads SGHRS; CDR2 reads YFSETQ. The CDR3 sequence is CASSLSWASNTGELFF. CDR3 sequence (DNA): TGCGCCAGCAGCTTGAGTTGGGCTTCGAACACCGGGGAGCTGTTTTTT.

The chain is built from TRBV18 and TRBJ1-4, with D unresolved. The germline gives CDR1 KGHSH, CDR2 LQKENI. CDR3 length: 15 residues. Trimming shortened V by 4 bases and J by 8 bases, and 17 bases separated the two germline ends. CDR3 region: CASSLAAAGGEKLFF. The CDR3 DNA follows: TGTGCCAGCTCACTCGCGGCGGCAGGTGGAGAAAAACTGTTTTTT.

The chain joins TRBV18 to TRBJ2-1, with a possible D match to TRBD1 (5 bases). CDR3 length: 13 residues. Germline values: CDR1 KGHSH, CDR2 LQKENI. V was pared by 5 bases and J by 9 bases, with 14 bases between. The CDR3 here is CASSSLERGEQFF. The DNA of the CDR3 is TGTGCCAGCTCAAGTTTGGAAAGGGGTGAGCAGTTCTTC.

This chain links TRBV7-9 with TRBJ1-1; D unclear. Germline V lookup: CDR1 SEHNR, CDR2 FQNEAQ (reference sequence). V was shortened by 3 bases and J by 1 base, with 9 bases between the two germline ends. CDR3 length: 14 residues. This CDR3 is CASSLEGGNTEAFF. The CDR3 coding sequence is TGTGCCAGCAGCTTGGAAGGAGGGAACACTGAAGCTTTCTTT.